This entry features one T cell receptor beta chain sequence. What it binds is unknown. The CDR3 loop spans 11 amino acids. Trimming took 6 bases from V and 14 from J, leaving 16 bases between them. This record belongs to a study of CD8 T cells in ankylosing spondylitis. Study-wide results and limits: Blood from ankylosing spondylitis patients appeared to carry a characteristic roughly 8-variant TCR beta motif. The clones that were linked to disease were reported to be significantly enriched in matched synovial fluid samples from ankylosing spondylitis patients. Past research had described some motif variants in reactive arthritis synovial fluid and blood.

TCRdb reanalysed the 5' RACE reads using MiXCR and keeps one entry per CDR3 protein. The sample lists some 270,000 distinct CDR3 sequences; approximately 20% were seen once. The chain joins TRBV12-3 or TRBV12-4 to TRBJ2-5, with D possibly matching TRBD1 (6 bases). The TCR was taken from a male donor with ankylosing spondylitis or in good health (not recorded which). Sequencing input: blood, either unsorted or a sorted T cell fraction (not recorded which). CDR3 sequence (DNA): TGTGCCAGCAGCCGGGACAACGATCCCTACTTC. It encodes CASSRDNDPYF.